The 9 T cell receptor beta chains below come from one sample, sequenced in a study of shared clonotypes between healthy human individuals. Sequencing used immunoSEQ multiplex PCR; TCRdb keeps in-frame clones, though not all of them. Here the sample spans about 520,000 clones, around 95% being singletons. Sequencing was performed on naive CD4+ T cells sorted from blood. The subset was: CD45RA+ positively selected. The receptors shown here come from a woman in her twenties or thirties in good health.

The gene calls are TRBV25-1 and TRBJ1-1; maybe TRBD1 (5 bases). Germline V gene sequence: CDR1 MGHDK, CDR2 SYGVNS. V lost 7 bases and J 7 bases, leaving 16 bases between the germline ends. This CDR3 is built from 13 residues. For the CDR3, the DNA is TGTGCCAGCACAACCGATGGAAGGGGTGAAGCTTTCTTT. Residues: CASTTDGRGEAFF.

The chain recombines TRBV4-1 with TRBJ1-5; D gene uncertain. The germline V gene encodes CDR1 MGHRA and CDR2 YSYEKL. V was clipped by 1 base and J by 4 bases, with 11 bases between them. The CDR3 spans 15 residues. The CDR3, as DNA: TGCGCCAGCAGCCAAGCATGGCGGGCGAATCAGCCCCAGCATTTT. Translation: CASSQAWRANQPQHF.

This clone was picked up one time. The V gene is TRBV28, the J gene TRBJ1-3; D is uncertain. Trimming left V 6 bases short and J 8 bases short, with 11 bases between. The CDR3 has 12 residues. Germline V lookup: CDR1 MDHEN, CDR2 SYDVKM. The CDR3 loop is CASSLLGDTIYF. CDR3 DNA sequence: TGTGCCAGCAGCCTTCTCGGGGACACCATATATTTT.

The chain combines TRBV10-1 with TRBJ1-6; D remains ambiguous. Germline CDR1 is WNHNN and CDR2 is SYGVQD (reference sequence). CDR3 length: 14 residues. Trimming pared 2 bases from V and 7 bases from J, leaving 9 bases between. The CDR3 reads CASSELQRNSPLHF. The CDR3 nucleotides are TGCGCCAGCAGTGAGCTGCAGAGAAATTCACCCCTCCACTTT.

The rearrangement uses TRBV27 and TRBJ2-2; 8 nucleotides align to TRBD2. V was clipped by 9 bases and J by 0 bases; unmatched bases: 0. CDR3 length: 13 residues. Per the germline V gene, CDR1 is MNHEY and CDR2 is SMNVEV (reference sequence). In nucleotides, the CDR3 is TGTGCCAGTAGCGGGACGAACACCGGGGAGCTGTTTTTT. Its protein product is CASSGTNTGELFF.

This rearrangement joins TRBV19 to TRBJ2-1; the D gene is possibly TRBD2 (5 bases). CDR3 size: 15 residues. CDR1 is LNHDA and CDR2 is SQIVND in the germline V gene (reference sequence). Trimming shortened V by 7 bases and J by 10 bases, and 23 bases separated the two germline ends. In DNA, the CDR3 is TGTGCCAGTAAGTCCGTGGGCCCGGACGGCGGGGAGCAGTTCTTC. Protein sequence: CASKSVGPDGGEQFF.

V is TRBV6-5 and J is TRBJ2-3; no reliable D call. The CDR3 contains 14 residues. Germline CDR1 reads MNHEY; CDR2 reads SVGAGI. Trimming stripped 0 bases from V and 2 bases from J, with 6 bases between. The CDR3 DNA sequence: TGTGCCAGCAGTTACTCGCTAGACACAGATACGCAGTATTTT. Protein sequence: CASSYSLDTDTQYF.

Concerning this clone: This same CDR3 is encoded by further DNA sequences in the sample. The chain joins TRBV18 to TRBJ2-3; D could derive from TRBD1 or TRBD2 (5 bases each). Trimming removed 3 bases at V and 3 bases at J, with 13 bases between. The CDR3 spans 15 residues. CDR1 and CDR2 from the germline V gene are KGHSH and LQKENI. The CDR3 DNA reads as TGTGCCAGCTCACCCCCGGGGCCCTCGACAGATACGCAGTATTTT. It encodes CASSPPGPSTDTQYF.

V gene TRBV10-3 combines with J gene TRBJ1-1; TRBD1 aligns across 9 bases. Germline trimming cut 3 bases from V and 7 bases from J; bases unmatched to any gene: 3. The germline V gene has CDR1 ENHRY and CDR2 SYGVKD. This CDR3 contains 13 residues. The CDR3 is CAISEGQGIEAFF. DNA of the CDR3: TGTGCCATCAGTGAAGGACAGGGGATTGAAGCTTTCTTT.